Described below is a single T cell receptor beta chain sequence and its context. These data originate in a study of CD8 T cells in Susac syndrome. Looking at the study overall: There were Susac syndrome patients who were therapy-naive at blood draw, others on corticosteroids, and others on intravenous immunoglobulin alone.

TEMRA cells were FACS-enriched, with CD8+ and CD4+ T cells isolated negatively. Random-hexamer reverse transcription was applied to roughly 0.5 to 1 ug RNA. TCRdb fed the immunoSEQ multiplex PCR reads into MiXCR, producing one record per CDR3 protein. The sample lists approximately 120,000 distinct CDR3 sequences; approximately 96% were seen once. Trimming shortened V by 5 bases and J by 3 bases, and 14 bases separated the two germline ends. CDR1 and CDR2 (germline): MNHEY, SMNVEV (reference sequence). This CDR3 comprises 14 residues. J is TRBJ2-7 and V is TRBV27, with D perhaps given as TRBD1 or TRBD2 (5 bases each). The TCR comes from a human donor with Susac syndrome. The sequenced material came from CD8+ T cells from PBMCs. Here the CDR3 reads CASSGPRGSYEQYF. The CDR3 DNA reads TGTGCCAGCAGTGGACCCCGGGGCAGCTACGAGCAGTACTTC.